This section outlines one T cell receptor beta chain sequence together with its context. The antigen is unknown. The data were taken from a study of PD-1 blockade in classical Hodgkin lymphoma. The study's findings and limits: Differences between repertoires have undefined causes, possibly disease activity or prior therapy.

The germline V and J ends were trimmed by 8 bases and 2 bases, with 10 bases remaining between them. This CDR3 is 12 amino acids long. Per the germline V gene, CDR1 is MNHEY and CDR2 is SVGAGI. The time point: newly diagnosed, previously untreated cHL patient sample. Investigators turned to newly diagnosed, untreated classical Hodgkin lymphoma PBMCs for comparison. Here immunoSEQ multiplex PCR was the method, and the copy in TCRdb shows in-frame clones only, minus some. The data show approximately 31,000 clones, around 94% seen once. The chain recombines TRBV6-5 with TRBJ2-7; TRBD1 is a possible D gene (6 bases). This TCR was recovered from a human donor with classical Hodgkin lymphoma. Specimen: peripheral blood mononuclear cells (PBMCs). The CDR3 DNA sequence: TGTGCCAGCGCGGACAGCCCCTACGAGCAGTACTTC. Residues: CASADSPYEQYF.